The 8 T cell receptor beta chains below were found in one sample sequenced in a study of T cells in Graves' hyperthyroidism and ophthalmopathy. TCR beta CDR3 sequences were amplified from RNA transcripts. The HTBI primer set served for first-round RT-PCR of the TCR CDR3. From the multiplex PCR reads, TCRdb called clonotypes with MiXCR, one entry per CDR3 protein. Among about 400,000 distinct CDR3 sequences listed, 15% to 18% were seen once. The sequencing input was blood. These receptors originate from a woman between 18 and 29 years old with Graves' hyperthyroidism.

The chain links TRBV10-3 to TRBJ1-5; D is unclear. This CDR3 has 14 residues. Germline lookup yields CDR1 ENHRY and CDR2 SYGVKD. V was pared by 3 bases and J by 7 bases, with 13 bases between. CDR3 nucleotides: TGTGCCATCAGTGACCCCGTTAGCGGGCAGCCCCAGCATTTT. It is translated as CAISDPVSGQPQHF.

This sequence joins TRBV6-1 and TRBJ1-3; no definite D call. The CDR3 runs 13 residues. Germline loops: CDR1 MNHNS, CDR2 SASEGT. With 3 bases removed from V and 7 bases from J, the gap between germline ends came to 10 bases. The CDR3 nucleotides read TGTGCCAGCAGTGAGCTTGATGGCAACACCATATATTTT. Translated: CASSELDGNTIYF.

This clonotype was counted ten times or more. Relative to the germline gene, one junction end is altered; a read error may explain this. This sequence joins TRBV28 and TRBJ2-7; no firm D call. The CDR3 runs 14 residues. Germline V gene data show CDR1 as MDHEN and CDR2 as SYDVKM. The CDR3 is CASTSGSGSYKQYF. DNA for the CDR3: TGTGCCAGCACCTCAGGTTCAGGATCCTACAAGCAGTACTTC.

This clonotype was seen at least ten times. The gene calls are TRBV6-1 and TRBJ1-5; D is possibly TRBD1 (5 bases). The CDR3 covers 13 residues. V lost 9 bases to trimming and J lost 7 bases, with 16 bases between them. CDR1 is MNHNS and CDR2 is SASEGT in the germline V gene. CDR3 region: CASHGGGHQPQHF. CDR3 DNA sequence: TGTGCCAGTCACGGGGGGGGTCACCAGCCCCAGCATTTT.

This clonotype has more than one count but fewer than ten. The V gene is TRBV20-1, the J gene TRBJ1-5, with D possibly being TRBD1 (5 bases). The CDR3 spans 15 residues. Trimming shortened V by 6 bases and J by 7 bases, and 22 bases separated the two germline ends. Germline V lookup: CDR1 DFQATT, CDR2 SNEGSKA (reference sequence). The CDR3, as DNA: TGCAGTGCGACAACGGAACCGTCGCCAGGGCAGCCCCAGCATTTT. It yields the protein CSATTEPSPGQPQHF.

V is TRBV5-6 and J is TRBJ1-2; D perhaps matches TRBD1 (6 bases). Trimming shortened V by 4 bases and J by 8 bases, and 12 bases separated the two germline ends. The CDR3 is 12 residues long. Germline assignment: CDR1 SGHDT and CDR2 YYEEEE. The CDR3 loop is CASSPRTVGYTF. The CDR3 DNA reads as TGTGCCAGCAGCCCCCGGACAGTGGGCTACACCTTC.

Ten or more counts support this clonotype. The chain couples TRBV24-1 to TRBJ2-3, with TRBD1 as a possible D gene (6 bases). The CDR3 runs 17 residues. Germline CDR1 is KGHDR and CDR2 is SFDVKD. V lost 6 bases to trimming and J lost 0 bases, with 18 bases between them. CDR3 DNA sequence: TGTGCCACCAGTCAACGGATAGGGGGAACTAGCACAGATACGCAGTATTTT. Amino acid sequence: CATSQRIGGTSTDTQYF.

This clonotype showed up many times. The chain has TRBV19 and TRBJ1-5; perhaps TRBD1 as D (6 bases). This CDR3 has 16 residues. V was shortened by 4 bases and J by 0 bases, with 13 bases between the two germline ends. Germline V gene data show CDR1 as LNHDA and CDR2 as SQIVND (reference sequence). CDR3 sequence (DNA): TGTGCCAGTAGTACAAGGACAGACTATAGCAATCAGCCCCAGCATTTT. It encodes CASSTRTDYSNQPQHF.